This TCR beta chain stems from a study of blood T cell repertoires in COVID-19. Using immunoSEQ multiplex PCR, the repertoire was profiled, and TCRdb retains in-frame clones only, with some absent. This table holds around 43,000 clones, about 85% found once. With 6 bases removed from V and 3 bases from J, the gap between germline ends came to 5 bases. CDR1 SNHLY and CDR2 FYNNEI come from the germline V gene. This CDR3 contains 11 residues. The chain uses TRBV2 and TRBJ1-1; D is unresolved. Sequenced: peripheral blood. The source of this sequence is a woman of 80 years or more with acute or convalescent COVID-19. The CDR3 loop reads CASSLYTEAFF. The CDR3 DNA reads TGTGCCAGCAGCTTGTACACTGAAGCTTTCTTT.